This entry lists 24 T cell receptor beta chains sequenced from one sample in a study of CD8 T cells in ankylosing spondylitis. TCRdb reprocessed the 5' RACE reads with MiXCR, giving one entry per CDR3 protein. The sample holds about 140,000 distinct CDR3 sequences, about 8% seen once. The specimen sequenced was synovial fluid, either unsorted or a sorted T cell fraction (not recorded which). The origin of the receptors is a male donor with ankylosing spondylitis.

This clonotype has ten or more counts. V is TRBV12-3 or TRBV12-4 and J is TRBJ2-3; the D gene is possibly TRBD1 (5 bases). The CDR3 length is 14 residues. Trimming took off 8 bases at V and 2 bases at J, with 14 bases between the two ends. CDR3 protein: CASSLGRATDTQYF. CDR3 coding DNA: TGTGCCAGCTCTCTGGGCAGGGCCACAGATACGCAGTATTTT.

This clonotype occurred many times. The chain couples TRBV30 to TRBJ2-2, with 8 bases that match TRBD1. V lost 2 bases to trimming and J lost 4 bases; unmatched junction nucleotides: 6. The length of the CDR3 is 15 residues. In germline, CDR1 is GTSNPN, CDR2 SVGIG (reference sequence). CDR3 DNA sequence: TGTGCCTGGAGTCTCTCAGACAGGGGCACCGGGGAGCTGTTTTTT. This sequence encodes CAWSLSDRGTGELFF. The full variable domain, completed using reference TRBV30 and TRBJ2-2, is SQTIHQWPATLVQPVGSPLSLECTVEGTSNPNLYWYRQAAGRGLQLLFYSVGIGQISSEVPQNLSASRPQDRQFILSSKKLLLSDSGFYLCAWSLSDRGTGELFFGEGSRLTVL.

There are a few counts of this clonotype. The chain uses TRBV2 and TRBJ1-2; D remains unclear. CDR1 and CDR2 (germline): SNHLY, FYNNEI. Trimming took 7 bases from V and 5 from J, leaving 14 bases between them. The CDR3 sequence is 13 residues long. The CDR3 spells CASTLTLVYGYTF. CDR3 coding DNA: TGTGCCAGCACCCTTACGCTCGTGTATGGCTACACCTTC.

In this sample, this clonotype is medium-sized. This sequence joins TRBV20-1 and TRBJ2-1; a possible D gene is TRBD2 (5 bases). Germline V lookup: CDR1 DFQATT, CDR2 SNEGSKA (reference sequence). Trimming removed 2 bases at V and 6 bases at J, with 8 bases between. The CDR3 covers 12 residues. The CDR3 nucleotides are TGCAGTGCTAGAAGTCTAGCCAATGAGCAGTTCTTC. Translation gives CSARSLANEQFF.

The rearrangement uses TRBV12-3 or TRBV12-4 and TRBJ2-1; 9 bases are a match to TRBD1. The J segment lost 7 bases and the V segment lost 5 bases, leaving 12 bases of the junction unmatched. This CDR3 has 16 residues. The CDR3 DNA reads TGTGCCAGCAGTACCACCCCCGGGACAGGGAGGAATGAGCAGTTCTTC. Protein product: CASSTTPGTGRNEQFF.

The genes are TRBV20-1 and TRBJ2-7; TRBD2 agrees at 7 bases. J was trimmed by 2 bases and V by 5 bases; bases with no gene match: 6. Germline V CDR1 and CDR2: DFQATT, SNEGSKA (reference sequence). This CDR3 contains 13 residues. DNA of the CDR3: TGCAGTGCTGCCGGGACTACCGCCTACGAGCAGTACTTC. Translation gives CSAAGTTAYEQYF.

This clonotype was observed a handful of times. This chain connects TRBV20-1 to TRBJ2-7, with unresolved D. The germline V gene encodes CDR1 DFQATT and CDR2 SNEGSKA (reference sequence). The ends were cut back, 1 base at V and 5 bases at J, with 15 bases in the middle. The CDR3 length is 14 residues. The CDR3 is CSARVLSSDHEQYF. The CDR3 region has the DNA TGCAGTGCTAGAGTCCTGTCTTCCGACCACGAGCAGTACTTC.

There are many counts of this clonotype. The chain uses TRBV18 and TRBJ2-3, with no clear D. The CDR3 covers 14 residues. With 0 bases removed from V and 6 bases from J, the gap between germline ends came to 10 bases. Germline V gives CDR1 KGHSH, CDR2 LQKENI. CDR3: CASSPPGSGDTQYF. CDR3 bases: TGTGCCAGCTCACCACCGGGGTCGGGCGATACGCAGTATTTT.

This clonotype was picked up many times. This chain links TRBV5-1 with TRBJ2-6, with a tentative D call TRBD1 (5 bases). Germline assignment: CDR1 SGHRS and CDR2 YFSETQ. This CDR3 contains 14 residues. V shed 5 bases and J shed 0 bases, with 6 bases lying between them. The CDR3 DNA is TGCGCCAGCAGAGACAGCTCTGGGGCCAACGTCCTGACTTTC. Translation: CASRDSSGANVLTF.

This clonotype was seen repeatedly, ten times or more. CDR3 nucleotides: TGTGCCAGCAGCTCTATTTTTCGCAATTCACCCCTCCACTTT. It translates to CASSSIFRNSPLHF. The V gene is TRBV7-8, the J gene TRBJ1-6; no firm D call. V dropped 4 bases and J dropped 7 bases, with 11 bases sitting between them. The CDR3 sequence is 14 residues long. The germline V gene has CDR1 SGHVS and CDR2 FQNEAQ.

This clonotype was counted many times. The chain links TRBV4-1 to TRBJ2-7; no clear D. CDR3 length equals 15 residues. V lost 4 bases to trimming and J lost 0 bases, with 13 bases between them. Germline lookup yields CDR1 MGHRA and CDR2 YSYEKL. CDR3 region: CASSPRPVLSYEQYF. CDR3 in DNA: TGCGCCAGCAGCCCTCGGCCAGTCCTCTCCTACGAGCAGTACTTC.

This clonotype was recorded many times. The chain has TRBV7-2 and TRBJ2-7; D is ambiguous. V lost 1 base, J lost 0 bases, and 13 bases lay in between. The CDR3 runs to 16 residues. Germline loops: CDR1 SGHTA, CDR2 FQGNSA. The CDR3 is CASSLEMGLGSYEQYF. DNA for the CDR3: TGTGCCAGCAGCTTAGAAATGGGCCTAGGCTCCTACGAGCAGTACTTC.

Only a few counts were recorded for this clonotype. V usage is TRBV12-3 or TRBV12-4 and J usage is TRBJ2-7; unclear D gene. The CDR3 loop spans 14 amino acids. Deletions cut 5 bases from V and 0 bases from J, with 11 bases between. The CDR3 spells CASSPGYSSYEQYF. The CDR3 DNA follows: TGTGCCAGCAGTCCGGGCTACAGCTCCTACGAGCAGTACTTC.

In this sample, this clonotype turned up a few times. The genes are TRBV7-9 and TRBJ1-2; unclear D gene. Germline V gives CDR1 SEHNR, CDR2 FQNEAQ (reference sequence). The germline V and J ends were trimmed by 1 base and 4 bases, with 7 bases remaining between them. This CDR3 region has 13 residues. The CDR3: CASSLEQIYGYTF. The CDR3, as DNA: TGTGCCAGCAGCTTAGAACAGATCTATGGCTACACCTTC.

The table lists this clonotype with many counts. This sequence joins TRBV15 and TRBJ1-4; the D is unclear. This CDR3 is 15 amino acids long. In germline, CDR1 is LNHNV, CDR2 YYDKDF (reference sequence). Trimming stripped 5 bases from V and 7 bases from J, with 17 bases between. The CDR3: CATSRANSMGEKLFF. CDR3 coding DNA: TGTGCCACCAGCCGGGCTAATTCCATGGGTGAAAAACTGTTTTTT.

This clonotype was seen ten or more times. This chain joins TRBV7-9 and TRBJ1-1; 7 bases fit TRBD1. The CDR3 runs 13 residues. CDR1 is SEHNR, CDR2 FQNEAQ, per germline (reference sequence). J gave up 0 bases and V 10 bases, and 5 bases lay outside the gene matches. CDR3 in DNA: TGTGCCATCGGCAGGGGGATGAACACTGAAGCTTTCTTT. It translates to CAIGRGMNTEAFF.

This clonotype was seen at least ten times. This rearrangement joins TRBV6-5 to TRBJ2-2; possible D gene TRBD1, 5 bases. V was pared by 2 bases and J by 3 bases, with 10 bases between. The CDR3 consists of 15 residues. Germline V gene sequence: CDR1 MNHEY, CDR2 SVGAGI. The CDR3 DNA follows: TGTGCCAGCAGTTACGAAGGGGAATACACCGGGGAGCTGTTTTTT. This encodes CASSYEGEYTGELFF.

The chain has TRBV6-1 and TRBJ2-1; TRBD2 agrees at 14 bases. The germline CDR1 and CDR2 sequences are MNHNS and SASEGT. This CDR3 region has 17 residues. Trimming removed 4 bases from V and 2 bases from J; junction bases left unmatched: 4. CDR3 sequence (DNA): TGTGCCAGCAGTGGACTAGCGGGGGGGCCCACCTACAATGAGCAGTTCTTC. Translated, it gives CASSGLAGGPTYNEQFF.

This clonotype was seen more than once but under ten times. The gene calls are TRBV28 and TRBJ2-7; the match to TRBD1 covers 8 bases. The germline V gene encodes CDR1 MDHEN and CDR2 SYDVKM. Trimming took 6 bases from V and 2 from J; bases not matched to a gene: 6. This CDR3 spans 14 amino acids. The CDR3 DNA sequence: TGTGCCAGCAGGGGACAGGACCTCCCCTACGAGCAGTACTTC. Translating it yields CASRGQDLPYEQYF.

This clonotype was found many times. This sequence joins TRBV2 and TRBJ2-2; D is undetermined. The CDR3 is made up of 13 amino acids. From germline, CDR1 is SNHLY and CDR2 FYNNEI. Trimming pared 4 bases from V and 5 bases from J, leaving 8 bases between. The CDR3 region has the DNA TGTGCCAGCAGTGTGAGCTTTACCGGGGAGCTGTTTTTT. Translation: CASSVSFTGELFF.

This clonotype came up many times. V and J are TRBV5-1 and TRBJ1-6; D uncertain. The CDR3 totals 14 residues. Between the trimmed V and J ends, which lost 0 bases and 8 bases, there was a span of 9 bases. CDR1 is SGHRS and CDR2 is YFSETQ in the germline V gene. The CDR3 bases are TGCGCCAGCAGCTTGGTCTCGCCCGATTCACCCCTCCACTTT. Amino acids: CASSLVSPDSPLHF.

The gene calls are TRBV5-1 and TRBJ2-1, with 8 bases matching TRBD1. In germline, CDR1 is SGHRS, CDR2 YFSETQ. The CDR3 totals 16 residues. V shed 1 base, J shed 7 bases, and the junction held 10 bases outside the gene matches. The CDR3 protein is CASSLYGQGAGNEQFF. DNA for the CDR3: TGCGCCAGCAGCTTGTACGGTCAGGGGGCGGGGAATGAGCAGTTCTTC.

At least ten counts were recorded for this clonotype. The chain recombines TRBV5-1 with TRBJ1-1, with a weak D call TRBD1 (5 bases). V lost 0 bases and J 1 base, leaving 7 bases between the germline ends. The CDR3 loop spans 14 amino acids. Germline values: CDR1 SGHRS, CDR2 YFSETQ. The CDR3 DNA reads TGCGCCAGCAGCTTGGGGACATCGAACACTGAAGCTTTCTTT. Translating it yields CASSLGTSNTEAFF.

This clonotype has more than one count but fewer than ten. The genes are TRBV7-2 and TRBJ2-7, with TRBD2 matching over 15 bases. CDR1 and CDR2 (germline): SGHTA, FQGNSA. CDR3 length: 17 residues. The trim removed 4 bases at V and 3 bases at J, leaving 7 bases unmatched. The CDR3 region is CASSSGTSGRSLYEQYF. The CDR3 DNA is TGTGCCAGCAGCTCCGGGACTAGCGGGAGGTCCCTCTACGAGCAGTACTTC.